This is a list of T cell receptor beta chains from one sample in a study of blood T cell repertoires in COVID-19. TCRdb keeps only in-frame clones here, not all; method: immunoSEQ multiplex PCR. The table includes 270,000 or so clones, 89% detected once. The sequenced sample consisted of peripheral blood. The receptors originated from a woman in her thirties with COVID-19, enrolled during active disease. Each CDR3 is given with its conserved first and last residue. A D gene is named only where the DNA matches it firmly. Size values are once, few and many counts, or a class for expanded clones, and some rows have none.

clone_size d_call j_call v_call cdr3_aa cdr3_nt
NA TRBD1 TRBJ2-7 TRBV28 CASERGPYYEQYF TGTGCCAGCGAGAGGGGGCCTTACTACGAGCAGTACTTC
once TRBD1 TRBJ1-2 TRBV7-9 CASSPHRGLDYGYTF TGTGCCAGCAGCCCACACAGGGGGTTGGACTATGGCTACACCTTC
few NA TRBJ1-5 TRBV6-2/TRBV6-3 CASSYGGHISNQPQHF TGTGCCAGCAGTTATGGGGGACATATTAGCAATCAGCCCCAGCATTTT
NA TRBD1 TRBJ1-2 TRBV24-1 CATSDWTGFNYGYTF TGTGCCACCAGTGATTGGACAGGGTTTAACTATGGCTACACCTTC
few TRBD1 TRBJ1-4 TRBV7-9 CASSLGQINEKLFF TGTGCCAGCAGCTTGGGACAGATTAATGAAAAACTGTTTTTT
NA TRBD1 TRBJ2-7 TRBV7-9 CASSFSTGGYYEQYF TGTGCCAGCAGCTTCAGCACAGGGGGCTACTACGAGCAGTACTTC
NA NA TRBJ2-3 TRBV28 CASSLGQKAVYTDTQYF TGTGCCAGCAGTTTAGGACAGAAAGCAGTATACACAGATACGCAGTATTTT
once NA TRBJ1-2 TRBV18 CASSPRGGESYGYTF TGTGCCAGCTCACCCCGAGGGGGAGAGAGCTATGGCTACACCTTC
NA NA TRBJ1-1 TRBV19 CASSLVPMNTEAFF TGTGCCAGTAGTCTAGTCCCTATGAACACTGAAGCTTTCTTT
NA TRBD1 TRBJ2-3 TRBV11-2 CASSLRGQGTDTQYF TGTGCCAGCAGCTTGAGGGGACAGGGCACAGATACGCAGTATTTT
NA NA TRBJ2-3 TRBV4-1 CASSQRFGGGTDTQYF TGCGCCAGCAGCCAAAGGTTCGGCGGGGGCACAGATACGCAGTATTTT
NA TRBD1 TRBJ1-5 TRBV6-6 CASSRDFGGQGARQPQHF TGTGCCAGCAGTCGAGACTTTGGGGGACAGGGGGCTCGTCAGCCCCAGCATTTT
few TRBD1 TRBJ2-7 TRBV24-1 CATSPGQGTYEQYF TGTGCCACCAGTCCCGGACAGGGGACGTACGAGCAGTACTTC
NA NA TRBJ1-1 TRBV19 CASSIVRNTEAFF TGTGCCAGTAGTATCGTCAGGAACACTGAAGCTTTCTTT
once TRBD2 TRBJ2-7 TRBV13 CASSLLAGGYEQYF TGTGCCAGCAGCTTACTAGCGGGGGGTTACGAGCAGTACTTC
once NA TRBJ1-1 TRBV29-1 CSVVGGARTEAFF TGCAGCGTTGTGGGGGGGGCGAGGACTGAAGCTTTCTTT
NA NA TRBJ2-4 TRBV18 CASSPTPSGSIQYF TGTGCCAGCTCACCAACCCCTAGTGGGAGCATTCAGTACTTC
NA NA TRBJ2-1 TRBV5-1 CASKDPWRAYNEQFF TGCGCCAGCAAGGACCCCTGGCGGGCGTACAATGAGCAGTTCTTC
few TRBD1 TRBJ2-7 TRBV20-1 CSASLVITHGDRVIKMVSYEQYF TGCAGTGCTAGTCTGGTCATCACCCACGGAGACAGGGTGATTAAGATGGTTTCCTACGAGCAGTACTTC
NA NA TRBJ1-1 TRBV6-5 CASSYSAMNTEAFF TGTGCCAGCAGTTACTCGGCAATGAACACTGAAGCTTTCTTT
NA TRBD2 TRBJ2-7 TRBV10-2 CASSESGLDIKQYF TGCGCCAGCAGTGAGTCTGGACTAGATATCAAGCAGTACTTC
NA NA TRBJ2-7 TRBV5-4 CASSQGSSYEQYF TGTGCCAGCAGCCAGGGCTCGTCCTACGAGCAGTACTTC
NA NA TRBJ1-6 TRBV19 CASSFSSYNSPLHF TGTGCCAGTAGTTTTTCGTCCTATAATTCACCCCTCCACTTT
NA NA TRBJ1-5 TRBV7-8 CASSWGGRDQPQHF TGTGCCAGCAGCTGGGGGGGCCGGGATCAGCCCCAGCATTTT
NA TRBD1 TRBJ1-2 TRBV27 CASSQTGGYGYTF TGTGCCAGCAGTCAAACAGGGGGCTATGGCTACACCTTC
NA TRBD2 TRBJ2-1 TRBV5-4 CASSSSRGSGENEQFF TGTGCCAGCAGCTCATCCAGGGGTAGCGGGGAAAATGAGCAGTTCTTC
once NA TRBJ1-1 TRBV3-1/TRBV3-2 CASSQDAVGRSFF TGTGCCAGCAGCCAAGATGCGGTGGGGAGGTCTTTCTTT
NA NA TRBJ1-3 TRBV5-1 CASSFRGPGNTIYF TGCGCCAGCAGCTTCCGAGGCCCTGGAAACACCATATATTTT
NA NA TRBJ2-5 TRBV7-6 CASSKAWGERETQYF TGTGCCAGCAGCAAAGCGTGGGGGGAGAGGGAGACCCAGTACTTC
NA NA TRBJ2-2 TRBV6-5 CASSYSFGEVTGELFF TGTGCCAGCAGTTACTCTTTCGGGGAGGTGACCGGGGAGCTGTTTTTT
NA TRBD2 TRBJ2-7 TRBV4-1 CASSRLAGPSYEQYF TGCGCCAGCAGCCGACTAGCGGGGCCCTCCTACGAGCAGTACTTC
NA TRBD2 TRBJ2-3 TRBV3-1/TRBV3-2 CASSPRDSGGYTQYF TGTGCCAGCAGCCCACGTGACAGCGGGGGGTACACGCAGTATTTT
NA TRBD2 TRBJ2-3 TRBV5-4 CASSLEGTSQSDTQYF TGTGCCAGCAGCTTGGAGGGGACTAGCCAATCTGATACGCAGTATTTT
NA TRBD1 TRBJ1-1 TRBV2 CASSERQGAGEAFF TGTGCCAGCAGTGAAAGACAGGGGGCTGGTGAAGCTTTCTTT
NA NA TRBJ1-1 TRBV5-6 CASSLEPGYNTEAFF TGTGCCAGCAGCTTGGAGCCGGGGTACAACACTGAAGCTTTCTTT
NA NA TRBJ2-5 TRBV27 CASSLRGGGETQYF TGTGCCAGCAGTCTCCGCGGGGGCGGGGAGACCCAGTACTTC
NA TRBD1 TRBJ2-7 TRBV20-1 CSAPTGGEQYF TGCAGTGCTCCGACAGGGGGCGAGCAGTACTTC
NA NA TRBJ1-2 TRBV29-1 CSVPGGWGYTF TGCAGCGTCCCGGGAGGATGGGGCTACACCTTC
NA TRBD1 TRBJ1-2 TRBV7-9 CASSATGTGFYGYTF TGTGCCAGCAGCGCCACCGGGACAGGATTCTATGGCTACACCTTC
NA NA TRBJ1-3 TRBV25-1 CASSEVAKGWGHRNTIYF TGTGCCAGCAGTGAAGTAGCTAAGGGGTGGGGACACCGAAACACCATATATTTT
NA NA TRBJ2-5 TRBV11-2 CASSLVRRDQETQYF TGTGCCAGCAGCTTAGTCCGCCGGGACCAAGAGACCCAGTACTTC
once TRBD2 TRBJ2-2 TRBV6-2/TRBV6-3 CASSPLQGLAGGELFF TGTGCCAGCAGCCCTCTACAGGGACTAGCTGGCGGGGAGCTGTTTTTT
few TRBD1 TRBJ1-1 TRBV7-9 CASSSTIDRGPNTEAFF TGTGCCAGCAGCTCCACAATAGACAGGGGCCCGAACACTGAAGCTTTCTTT
NA NA TRBJ2-1 TRBV28 CASSFLFGGSSYNEQFF TGTGCCAGCAGTTTTTTGTTTGGGGGCTCTTCCTACAATGAGCAGTTCTTC
NA NA TRBJ2-1 TRBV6-5 CASSYGRNNEQFF TGTGCCAGCAGTTACGGTAGAAACAATGAGCAGTTCTTC
NA TRBD2 TRBJ2-2 TRBV19 CASSRPGGPKTGELFF TGTGCCAGTAGTAGACCGGGGGGGCCTAAGACCGGGGAGCTGTTTTTT
NA NA TRBJ1-4 TRBV3-1/TRBV3-2 CASSNQGEKLFF TGTGCCAGCAGCAATCAGGGGGAAAAACTGTTTTTT
NA NA TRBJ2-7 TRBV6-1 CASSEAVGLPGKYEQYF TGTGCCAGCAGTGAAGCAGTGGGCCTCCCTGGCAAATACGAGCAGTACTTC